This passage covers 2 T cell receptor beta chains from one sample sequenced in a study of beta chain features in type 1 diabetes. Reverse transcription of all isolated RNA meant that expressed TCRB transcripts were sequenced. The table came from immunoSEQ multiplex PCR; TCRdb's copy has only in-frame clones and leaves some out. Of hundreds of thousands of clones listed, roughly 31% are singletons. Sequencing was done on a sample of naive CD4+ T cells from blood. These receptors were obtained from a young man in good health.

The chain couples TRBV30 to TRBJ1-5, with a tentative D call TRBD1 (5 bases). Germline V CDR1 and CDR2: GTSNPN, SVGIG (reference sequence). The CDR3 is made up of 13 amino acids. V was cut by 4 bases and J by 2 bases, with 9 bases left in between. In DNA form, the CDR3 reads TGTGCCTGGACGGCGGGGGGCAATCAGCCCCAGCATTTT. It specifies CAWTAGGNQPQHF.

V usage is TRBV4-1 and J usage is TRBJ2-7, with TRBD1 matching over 7 bases. Germline V CDR1 and CDR2: MGHRA, YSYEKL. V was clipped by 4 bases and J by 2 bases; unmatched bases: 5. The CDR3 is made up of 14 amino acids. CDR3 residues: CASSRPGQPYEQYF. The CDR3 nucleotides are TGCGCCAGCAGCCGCCCGGGACAGCCCTACGAGCAGTACTTC.